This TCR beta chain was captured in a study of cytomegalovirus exposure and HLA in healthy donors. Study findings and constraints: Donor immune exposure was known only as CMV serostatus. Presence/absence analyses took donor sequencing depth as roughly uniform. TCR beta sequences reportedly predicted most subjects' HLA-A and HLA-B alleles accurately. In a later analysis, specific HLA alleles were associated with around 17,000 TCR beta sequences at a 0.05 false discovery rate.

PCR employed 60 Vbeta and 13 Jbeta primers. Measured with immunoSEQ multiplex PCR; TCRdb has only the in-frame clones, and not every one. This table holds about 160,000 clones, approximately 77% found once. The germline gives CDR1 MNHNY, CDR2 SVGAGI (reference sequence). The CDR3 totals 15 residues. V lost 5 bases to trimming and J lost 8 bases; unmatched junction nucleotides: 12. Concerning this clone itself: Its antigen is not known.

J is TRBJ1-2 and V is TRBV6-6; TRBD1 aligns across 9 bases. The receptor comes from a man aged 45-65 years in good health and CMV-seropositive. The sequenced sample consisted of PBMCs. CDR3 sequence: CASSPGAQTGGGYTF. DNA of the CDR3: TGTGCCAGCAGTCCCGGGGCGCAAACAGGGGGCGGCTACACCTTC.